The next 9 T cell receptor beta chains were all read from a single sample in a study of beta chain features in type 1 diabetes. General observations from the study: All four CD4+ subsets from Type 1 diabetes patients carried moderately but significantly shorter TCRB CDR3s.

The entirety of the isolated RNA underwent reverse transcription, so expressed TCRB transcripts were sequenced. This table comes from immunoSEQ multiplex PCR, and its TCRdb copy is limited to in-frame clones, with some not included. This table holds 240,000 or so clones, roughly 20% found once. Their specific antigens are unknown. Sample: naive CD4+ T cells from blood. These receptors were collected from a woman aged 40 to 50 with type 1 diabetes.

V and J are TRBV7-3 and TRBJ1-2; D possibly corresponds to TRBD1 (5 bases). CDR1 SGHTA and CDR2 FQGTGA come from the germline V gene. The CDR3 consists of 16 residues. The V gene lost 1 base and the J gene lost 5 bases, with 17 bases spanning the gap. This chain's CDR3 is CASSLNPATGGYGYTF. CDR3 nucleotide sequence: TGTGCCAGCAGCTTAAACCCGGCCACCGGGGGGTATGGCTACACCTTC.

This chain joins TRBV5-4 and TRBJ1-1; D unclear. V was trimmed by 2 bases and J by 4 bases, leaving 12 bases between them. The CDR3 sequence is 14 residues long. Germline V CDR1 and CDR2: SGHNT, YYREEE (reference sequence). The CDR3 loop reads CASSFGEMGTEAFF. In DNA form, the CDR3 reads TGTGCCAGCAGCTTCGGGGAAATGGGCACTGAAGCTTTCTTT.

This clone has just a few counts. The rearrangement uses TRBV30 and TRBJ2-6; 7 nucleotides line up with TRBD2. V lost 0 bases, J lost 0 bases, and 5 bases stayed unmatched. The CDR3 loop spans 17 amino acids. CDR1 and CDR2 (germline): GTSNPN, SVGIG (reference sequence). The CDR3 DNA reads TGTGCCTGGAGTGTCTGGGAGGGATACTCTGGGGCCAACGTCCTGACTTTC. Translating it yields CAWSVWEGYSGANVLTF.

The chain recombines TRBV9 with TRBJ2-1; TRBD1 aligns across 8 bases. Germline V gene data show CDR1 as SGDLS and CDR2 as YYNGEE. The ends lost 0 bases at V and 6 bases at J; junction bases unmatched: 5. This CDR3 has 15 residues. The DNA for the CDR3 is TGTGCCAGCAGCGTAGGGGACAGGATTTCCAATGAGCAGTTCTTC. Its protein is CASSVGDRISNEQFF.

This clone was found a few times. The chain carries TRBV29-1 and TRBJ2-3, with TRBD2 as a possible D gene (6 bases). The CDR3 has 16 residues. The germline V and J ends were trimmed by 8 bases and 2 bases, with 23 bases remaining between them. CDR1 is SQVTM, CDR2 ANQGSEA, per germline. The CDR3 is CSSRRGERAVTDTQYF. CDR3 nucleotides: TGCAGCTCACGAAGAGGTGAGCGGGCGGTCACAGATACGCAGTATTTT.

The chain joins TRBV27 to TRBJ2-5; D gene unclear. From germline, CDR1 is MNHEY and CDR2 SMNVEV (reference sequence). The length of the CDR3 is 12 residues. The ends were cut back, 5 bases at V and 0 bases at J, with 4 bases in the middle. The CDR3 nucleotides are TGTGCCAGCAGTCTGTACCAAGAGACCCAGTACTTC. The encoded protein is CASSLYQETQYF.

The chain links TRBV30 to TRBJ1-1; weak D call: TRBD1 (6 bases). V lost 4 bases and J lost 5, with 8 bases in between. Looked up from germline, CDR1 is GTSNPN and CDR2 is SVGIG (reference sequence). This CDR3 has 11 amino acids. The CDR3 region is CAWIRGTEAFF. The CDR3 nucleotides are TGTGCCTGGATCAGGGGTACTGAAGCTTTCTTT.

The chain couples TRBV11-2 to TRBJ1-2, with a possible D match to TRBD1 (5 bases). The CDR3 runs 14 residues. CDR1 is SGHAT, CDR2 FQNNGV, per germline. V lost 5 bases and J 0 bases, leaving 10 bases between the germline ends. CDR3 sequence (DNA): TGTGCCAGCAGCCGACAGTCCGCTAACTATGGCTACACCTTC. It specifies CASSRQSANYGYTF.

The genes are TRBV7-9 and TRBJ2-5; 8 bases line up with TRBD1. CDR1 and CDR2 (germline): SEHNR, FQNEAQ (reference sequence). There are 14 residues in the CDR3. J was trimmed by 5 bases and V by 4 bases; bases with no gene match: 6. CDR3 DNA sequence: TGTGCCAGCAGCTCGACAGGGGTTGGGGAGACCCAGTACTTC. Protein product: CASSSTGVGETQYF.